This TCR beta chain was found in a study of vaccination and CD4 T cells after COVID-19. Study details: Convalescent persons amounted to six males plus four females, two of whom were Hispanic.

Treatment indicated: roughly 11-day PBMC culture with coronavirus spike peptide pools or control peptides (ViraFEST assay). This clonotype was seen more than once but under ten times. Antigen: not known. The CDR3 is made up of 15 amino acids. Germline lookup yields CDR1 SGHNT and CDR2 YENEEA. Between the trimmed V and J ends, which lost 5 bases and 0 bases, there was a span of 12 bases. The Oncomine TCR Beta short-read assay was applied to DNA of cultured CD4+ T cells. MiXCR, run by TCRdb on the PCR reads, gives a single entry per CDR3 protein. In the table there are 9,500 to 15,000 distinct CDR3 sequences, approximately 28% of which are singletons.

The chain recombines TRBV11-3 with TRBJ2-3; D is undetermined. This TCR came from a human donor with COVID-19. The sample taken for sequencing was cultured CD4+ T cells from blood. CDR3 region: CASSPTPTSTDTQYF. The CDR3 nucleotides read TGTGCCAGCAGCCCAACCCCAACTAGCACAGATACGCAGTATTTT.